This record looks at one T cell receptor beta chain sequence and its context. Antigen: not known. This record comes from a study of T cell repertoires in cytomegalovirus infection. The study's findings and limits: The cumulative frequency of public TCR beta families identified carriers of CMV plus the relevant HLA.

TCRdb recomputed calls from the reads with MiXCR, one row per CDR3 protein. This table has around 740,000 distinct CDR3 sequences, 35% appearing once. The receptor comes from a human donor in good health (CMV status not recorded). Some clones in this sample may be carry-over from other donors' samples. Sequenced sample: PBMCs.

CDR3 DNA sequence: TGTGCCAGTAGTATAGTGCCCCAAATAGCGGGAGCGCCTCACTACAATGAGCAGTTCTTC. This codes for CASSIVPQIAGAPHYNEQFF. This sequence joins TRBV19 and TRBJ2-1; 9 positions agree with TRBD2. V trimming: 1 base; J trimming: 3 bases; junction bases outside the gene matches: 16. The CDR3 spans 20 residues. Germline V gene lookup returns CDR1 LNHDA and CDR2 SQIVND (reference sequence).